These T cell receptor beta chains were read from a single sample in a study of a mutant IDH1 vaccine in newly diagnosed glioma. Assay: immunoSEQ multiplex PCR; the TCRdb copy retains only in-frame clones and omits some. The sample has some 33,000 clones; over 70% are singletons. What these receptors recognize is not known. Here the sequenced sample was PBMCs, taken from a glioma patient whose treatment included an IDH1 peptide vaccine. Receptors originate from a woman aged 25 to 39 with glioma. Some clones in this sample may be carry-over from other donors' samples. Both conserved end residues are part of each CDR3. D genes are given only for firm matches. Part of the rows lack a size; the others show once, few, many or a class for expanded clones.

v_gene	j_gene	len	abundance	d_gene	CDR3nt	CDR3aa
TRBV10-3	TRBJ2-7	14	.	.	TGTGCCATCAGCGACAGGGAGGGATCCTACGAGCAGTACTTC	CAISDREGSYEQYF
TRBV2	TRBJ2-3	16	.	TRBD2	TGTGCCAGCAGCGCCGGGACTAGCGGGAGAATGCATACGCAGTATTTT	CASSAGTSGRMHTQYF
TRBV9	TRBJ1-1	11	.	.	TGTGCCAGCAGGGCAGGGCCTGAAGCTTTCTTT	CASRAGPEAFF
TRBV5-1	TRBJ2-6	16	once	.	TGCGCCAGCAGCTTGGACCCCCCGACCGGGGCCAACGTCCTGACTTTC	CASSLDPPTGANVLTF
TRBV18	TRBJ2-7	13	.	.	TGTGCCAGCTCAGGGAGGAACCTGGACGAGCAGTACTTC	CASSGRNLDEQYF
TRBV6-5	TRBJ2-7	14	few	TRBD2	TGTGCCAGCATCCGACGACTAGCGTACTACGAGCAGTACTTC	CASIRRLAYYEQYF
TRBV9	TRBJ1-5	14	.	TRBD1	TGTGCCAGCAGCTTGGGACAGGCTAATCAGCCCCAGCATTTT	CASSLGQANQPQHF
TRBV7-6	TRBJ2-3	14	.	.	TGTGCCAGCAGCTATGAGGTCGCCACAGATACGCAGTATTTT	CASSYEVATDTQYF
TRBV2	TRBJ1-1	13	once	.	TGTGCCAGCAGTCTAGACCGAAGCCCTGAAGCTTTCTTT	CASSLDRSPEAFF
TRBV13	TRBJ2-7	12	.	.	TGTGCCAGCGTCGGGGACTCCTACGAGCAGTACTTC	CASVGDSYEQYF
TRBV11-3	TRBJ1-2	16	.	.	TGTGCCAGCAGCTTAGAGGGTCGCGGGGGCTACTATGGCTACACCTTC	CASSLEGRGGYYGYTF
TRBV15	TRBJ1-4	14	.	.	TGTGCCACCAGCAGAGATAAGGGGGAAGAAAAACTGTTTTTT	CATSRDKGEEKLFF
TRBV11-2	TRBJ1-3	13	.	.	TGTGCCAGCAGCTTAATCAGTGGAAACACCATATATTTT	CASSLISGNTIYF
TRBV5-1	TRBJ1-1	13	once	.	TGCGCCAGCAGACGAAATAAGAACACTGAAGCTTTCTTT	CASRRNKNTEAFF
TRBV10-3	TRBJ1-1	14	.	.	TGTGCCATGGGGGGAGCAGGGCAGAACACTGAAGCTTTCTTT	CAMGGAGQNTEAFF
TRBV9	TRBJ1-2	15	once	.	TGTGCCAGCAGCGTAGACGGGGTGACATCCTATGGCTACACCTTC	CASSVDGVTSYGYTF
TRBV7-9	TRBJ2-3	16	.	.	TGTGCCAGCCAACCCGGGGGAAGCGCCCGCACAGATACGCAGTATTTT	CASQPGGSARTDTQYF
TRBV19	TRBJ2-7	14	once	TRBD1	TGTGCCAGTACCTTGACAGGGGGTCCCTACGAGCAGTACTTC	CASTLTGGPYEQYF
TRBV19	TRBJ1-5	14	.	TRBD1	TGTGCCAGTAGTCGGGGGACAGGGAATCAGCCCCAGCATTTT	CASSRGTGNQPQHF
TRBV6-5	TRBJ1-2	15	.	.	TGTGCCAGCAGTTCCCTTCAGGGAGGGGCCGGAGGCTACACCTTC	CASSSLQGGAGGYTF
TRBV27	TRBJ1-1	15	.	TRBD1	TGTGCCAGCAGTTGGTTGGGGACAGGGAACACTGAAGCTTTCTTT	CASSWLGTGNTEAFF
TRBV5-1	TRBJ1-2	13	.	.	TGCGCCAGCAGCTTTCTGGGTTATGGGGGCTACACCTTC	CASSFLGYGGYTF
TRBV6-1	TRBJ2-7	11	.	.	TGTGCCAGCAGCGTTGACAGAAGACAGTACTTC	CASSVDRRQYF
TRBV7-9	TRBJ1-1	13	.	.	TGTGCCAGCAGCCTTGTCCAGAACACTGAAGCTTTCTTT	CASSLVQNTEAFF
TRBV30	TRBJ1-3	12	.	TRBD1	TGTGCCTGGAGCCTAGGGACAGGGGACATATATTTT	CAWSLGTGDIYF